What follows are 16 T cell receptor beta chains derived from one specimen sequenced in a study of graft-versus-host responses after intestinal transplantation. No antigens are known for them. Clones were read by immunoSEQ multiplex PCR, and TCRdb kept only the in-frame ones, dropping some. The sample holds about 100,000 clones; roughly 84% are singletons and the top ten take over 0.75%. Sequenced material: unstimulated CD4+ T cells sorted from spleen or lymph node cells, taken before transplant. The receptors shown here come from a human donor who was the organ donor for an intestinal transplant.

The chain links TRBV7-7 to TRBJ2-1, with TRBD2 matching 14 bases. V trimming: 5 bases; J trimming: 9 bases; junction bases outside the gene matches: 6. The CDR3 has 15 amino acids. Germline CDR1 SSHAT, CDR2 FNYEAQ (reference sequence). In DNA, the CDR3 is TGTGCCAGCAGCCCGGGACTAGCGGGGGTTTCTGAGCAGTTCTTC. It codes for CASSPGLAGVSEQFF.

The chain uses TRBV7-3 and TRBJ1-1; maybe TRBD1 (5 bases). Between the trimmed V and J ends, which lost 3 bases and 13 bases, there was a span of 21 bases. The CDR3 covers 14 residues. The germline V gene encodes CDR1 SGHTA and CDR2 FQGTGA. The DNA for the CDR3 is TGTGCCAGCAGCTTCAGGGATTTGAACACTGGGGTTTTCTTT. This sequence encodes CASSFRDLNTGVFF. Full variable domain (remainder filled in from reference TRBV7-3 and TRBJ1-1): GAGVSQTPSNKVTEKGKYVELRCDPISGHTALYWYRQSLGQGPEFLIYFQGTGAADDSGLPNDRFFAVRPEGSVSTLKIQRTERGDSAVYLCASSFRDLNTGVFFGQGTRLTVV.

The chain employs TRBV5-1 and TRBJ2-7, with D possibly being TRBD1 (5 bases). Trimming removed 3 bases at V and 2 bases at J, with 15 bases between. The CDR3 runs to 15 residues. Germline V gene data show CDR1 as SGHRS and CDR2 as YFSETQ. The chain's CDR3 is CASSSVTVPTYEQYF. The CDR3 nucleotides read TGCGCCAGCAGCTCCGTGACAGTCCCAACCTACGAGCAGTACTTC.

This CDR3 is CASSRTSGGQSSYEQYF. The CDR3 DNA reads TGTGCCAGCTCAAGGACTAGCGGGGGGCAAAGCTCCTACGAGCAGTACTTC. The chain uses TRBV18 and TRBJ2-7; TRBD2 matches at 14 bases. V lost 5 bases to trimming and J lost 0 bases; unmatched junction nucleotides: 6. This CDR3 has 17 residues. Germline CDR1 and CDR2: KGHSH and LQKENI.

The rearrangement joins TRBV7-9 to TRBJ1-2; 7 bases fit TRBD1. Per germline, CDR1 SEHNR and CDR2 FQNEAQ (reference sequence). This CDR3 is 13 amino acids long. With V trimmed by 5 bases and J by 5 bases, 5 bases remained unmatched. The CDR3 is CASSVDRAYGYTF. DNA of the CDR3: TGTGCCAGCAGCGTAGACAGGGCATATGGCTACACCTTC.

This chain joins TRBV21-1 and TRBJ2-7. TRBV21-1 is noted as a pseudogene. This CDR3 region has 15 residues. CDR3 amino acids: CATEGIDEPTGEQYF. The CDR3 DNA is TGTGCAACAGAGGGGATTGATGAGCCTACGGGCGAGCAGTACTTC.

This rearrangement joins TRBV19 to TRBJ1-5; 9 bases fit TRBD1. The CDR3 runs to 19 residues. With 10 bases clipped from V and 4 bases from J, the junction kept 23 bases outside the gene matches. From germline, CDR1 is LNHDA and CDR2 SQIVND (reference sequence). CDR3 nucleotides: TGTGCCACCGCCAAGGGGGTGGGGACAGGGACCCTCACAAATCAGCCCCAGCATTTT. Its translation is CATAKGVGTGTLTNQPQHF.

The V and J genes are TRBV6-1 and TRBJ2-3, with D hard to call. The germline V gene encodes CDR1 MNHNS and CDR2 SASEGT. The CDR3 spans 13 residues. V lost 6 bases to trimming and J lost 0 bases, with 7 bases between them. The CDR3 sequence is CASRESSTDTQYF. CDR3 DNA sequence: TGTGCCAGCAGGGAATCTAGCACAGATACGCAGTATTTT.

This chain connects TRBV11-2 to TRBJ2-5; TRBD2 matches 14 bases. The CDR3 runs 15 residues. Germline V gives CDR1 SGHAT, CDR2 FQNNGV. V dropped 4 bases and J dropped 3; count of bases not matched to a gene: 1. In DNA form, the CDR3 reads TGTGCCAGCAGCTCGGGACTAGCGGGGGAAGAGACCCAGTACTTC. This codes for CASSSGLAGEETQYF.

This clone appeared a single time. This rearrangement joins TRBV4-1 to TRBJ2-5; TRBD1 aligns across 9 bases. The DNA end lines up better with TRBJ2-7; the J call may be wrong. Germline CDR1 reads MGHRA; CDR2 reads YSYEKL. The CDR3 has 14 amino acids. The CDR3 reads CASSPPGQGNEQYF. CDR3 nucleotides: TGCGCCAGCAGCCCGCCGGGACAGGGCAACGAGCAGTACTTC.

This clone came up once. This chain links TRBV2 with TRBJ1-5; 8 bases line up with TRBD1. Germline CDR1 SNHLY, CDR2 FYNNEI. Trimming took 10 bases from V and 5 from J; bases not matched to a gene: 10. The CDR3 consists of 14 residues. The CDR3 coding sequence is TGTGCCACCGCCGGCACAGGGGGGTATCAGCCCCAGCATTTT. This codes for CATAGTGGYQPQHF.

This rearrangement joins TRBV7-3 to TRBJ2-1, with 7 bases that match TRBD2. Germline V gene lookup returns CDR1 SGHTA and CDR2 FQGTGA. V gave up 2 bases and J gave up 4 bases; unmatched junction bases: 5. This CDR3 is built from 15 residues. CDR3 bases: TGTGCCAGCAGCTTATCCTGGGGGGGTTACAATGAGCAGTTCTTC. Translated, it gives CASSLSWGGYNEQFF.

The CDR3 here is CAISDGSGGVADTQYF. The CDR3 DNA sequence: TGTGCCATCAGTGACGGTAGCGGGGGGGTCGCAGATACGCAGTATTTT. The chain recombines TRBV10-3 with TRBJ2-3, with 11 nucleotides matching TRBD2. The CDR3 is 16 residues long. CDR1 and CDR2 from the germline V gene are ENHRY and SYGVKD. J gave up 4 bases and V 3 bases, and 6 bases lay outside the gene matches.

The V call is TRBV6-1, the J call TRBJ1-2; possibly TRBD1 for D (6 bases). V gave up 6 bases and J gave up 4 bases, with 12 bases separating them. This CDR3 region has 13 residues. The germline gives CDR1 MNHNS, CDR2 SASEGT. The CDR3 spells CASSNGQIYGYTF. The CDR3 bases are TGTGCCAGCAGCAACGGACAGATCTATGGCTACACCTTC.

This chain joins TRBV28 and TRBJ2-7; 8 bases map to TRBD2. The CDR3 runs to 17 residues. Germline CDR1 MDHEN, CDR2 SYDVKM. The V segment lost 6 bases and the J segment 3 bases; nucleotides outside the gene matches: 16. The CDR3, as DNA: TGTGCCAGCAGCTCTTATTCCGGGGGGGGGAAGGTCTACGAGCAGTACTTC. Amino acids: CASSSYSGGGKVYEQYF.

V is TRBV4-1 and J is TRBJ2-1, with a possible D match to TRBD1 (6 bases). The germline gives CDR1 MGHRA, CDR2 YSYEKL. V was clipped by 2 bases and J by 2 bases, with 10 bases between them. The CDR3 totals 15 residues. The CDR3 DNA sequence: TGCGCCAGCAGCCAACAGGGGTGGCCCTACAATGAGCAGTTCTTC. Translated: CASSQQGWPYNEQFF.